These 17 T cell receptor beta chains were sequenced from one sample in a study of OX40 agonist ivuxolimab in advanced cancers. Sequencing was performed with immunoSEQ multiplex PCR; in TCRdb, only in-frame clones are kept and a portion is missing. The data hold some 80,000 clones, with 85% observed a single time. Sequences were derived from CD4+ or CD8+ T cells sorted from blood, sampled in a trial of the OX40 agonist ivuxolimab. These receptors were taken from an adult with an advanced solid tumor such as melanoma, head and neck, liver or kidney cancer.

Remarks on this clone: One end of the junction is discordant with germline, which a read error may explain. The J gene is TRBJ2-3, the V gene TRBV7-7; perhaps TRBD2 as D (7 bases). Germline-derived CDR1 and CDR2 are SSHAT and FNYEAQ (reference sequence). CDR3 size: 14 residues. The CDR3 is CASSLGGGLDTQYF. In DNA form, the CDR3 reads TGTGCTAGCAGCTTAGGGGGGGGGCTAGATACGCAGTATTTT.

CDR3 coding DNA: TGTGCCAGCAGCTTTAAAGTACAGGGCCCTGATCAGCCCCAGCATTTT. Protein: CASSFKVQGPDQPQHF. The chain employs TRBV5-6 and TRBJ1-5, with a weak D call TRBD1 (6 bases). V was pared by 2 bases and J by 5 bases, with 17 bases between. The CDR3 is made up of 16 amino acids. Per germline, CDR1 SGHDT and CDR2 YYEEEE.

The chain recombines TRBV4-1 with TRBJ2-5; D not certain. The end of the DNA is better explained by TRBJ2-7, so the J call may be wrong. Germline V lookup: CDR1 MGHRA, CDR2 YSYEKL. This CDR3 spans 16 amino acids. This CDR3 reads CASSQDQSTFRNEQYF. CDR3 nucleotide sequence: TGCGCCAGCAGCCAAGATCAGTCAACATTCCGGAACGAGCAGTACTTC.

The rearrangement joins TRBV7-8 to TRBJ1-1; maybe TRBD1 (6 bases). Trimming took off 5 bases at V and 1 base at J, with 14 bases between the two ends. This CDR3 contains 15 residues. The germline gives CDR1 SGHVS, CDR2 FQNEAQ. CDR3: CASSPQQGPNTEAFF. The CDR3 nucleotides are TGTGCCAGCAGCCCCCAACAGGGACCGAACACTGAAGCTTTCTTT.

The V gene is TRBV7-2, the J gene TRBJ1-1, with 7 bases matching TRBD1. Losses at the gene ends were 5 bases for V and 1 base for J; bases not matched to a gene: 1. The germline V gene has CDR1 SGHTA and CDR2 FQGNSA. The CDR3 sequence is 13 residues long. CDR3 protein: CASSRTGNTEAFF. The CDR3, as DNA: TGTGCCAGCAGCAGGACAGGGAACACTGAAGCTTTCTTT.

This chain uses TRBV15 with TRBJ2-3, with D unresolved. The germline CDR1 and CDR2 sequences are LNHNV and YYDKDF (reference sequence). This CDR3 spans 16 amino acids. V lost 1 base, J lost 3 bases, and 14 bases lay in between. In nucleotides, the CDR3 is TGTGCCACCAGCAGAGGCGGCAGAGTGGTGACAGATACGCAGTATTTT. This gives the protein CATSRGGRVVTDTQYF.

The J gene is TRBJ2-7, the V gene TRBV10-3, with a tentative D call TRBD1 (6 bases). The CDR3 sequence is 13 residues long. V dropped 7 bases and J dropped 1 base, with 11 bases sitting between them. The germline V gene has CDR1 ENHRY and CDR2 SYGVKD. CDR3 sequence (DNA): TGTGCCATCACCGGCCAGGGGTCCTACGAGCAGTACTTC. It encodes CAITGQGSYEQYF.

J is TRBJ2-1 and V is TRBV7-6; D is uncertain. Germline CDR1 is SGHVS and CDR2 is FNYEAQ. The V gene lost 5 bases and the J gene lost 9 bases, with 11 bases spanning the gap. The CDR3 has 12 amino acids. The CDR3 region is CASSPNTPEQFF. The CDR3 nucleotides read TGTGCCAGCAGCCCAAATACCCCTGAGCAGTTCTTC.

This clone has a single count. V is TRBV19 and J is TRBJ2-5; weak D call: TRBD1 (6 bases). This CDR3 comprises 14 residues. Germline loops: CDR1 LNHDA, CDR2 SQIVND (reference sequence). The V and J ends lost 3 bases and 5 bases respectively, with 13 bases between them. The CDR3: CASSIVGGEETQYF. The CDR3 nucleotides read TGTGCCAGTAGTATCGTAGGGGGTGAGGAGACCCAGTACTTC.

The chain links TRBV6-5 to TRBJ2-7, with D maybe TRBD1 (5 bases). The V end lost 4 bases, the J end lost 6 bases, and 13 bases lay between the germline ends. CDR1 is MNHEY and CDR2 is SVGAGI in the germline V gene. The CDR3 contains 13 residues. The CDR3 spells CASSSLRVGEQYF. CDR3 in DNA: TGTGCCAGCAGTTCACTCAGGGTAGGCGAGCAGTACTTC.

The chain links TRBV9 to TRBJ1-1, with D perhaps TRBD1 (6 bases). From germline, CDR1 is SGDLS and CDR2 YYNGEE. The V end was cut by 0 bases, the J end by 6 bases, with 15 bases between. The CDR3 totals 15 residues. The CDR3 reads CASSVDAGATPEAFF. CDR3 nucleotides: TGTGCCAGCAGCGTAGATGCAGGGGCGACTCCTGAAGCTTTCTTT.

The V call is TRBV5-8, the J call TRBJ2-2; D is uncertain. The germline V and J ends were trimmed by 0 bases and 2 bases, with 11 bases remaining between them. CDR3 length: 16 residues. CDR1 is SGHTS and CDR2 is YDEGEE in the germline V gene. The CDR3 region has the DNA TGTGCCAGCAGCTTGGTCCGGCAGACAAACACCGGGGAGCTGTTTTTT. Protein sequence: CASSLVRQTNTGELFF.

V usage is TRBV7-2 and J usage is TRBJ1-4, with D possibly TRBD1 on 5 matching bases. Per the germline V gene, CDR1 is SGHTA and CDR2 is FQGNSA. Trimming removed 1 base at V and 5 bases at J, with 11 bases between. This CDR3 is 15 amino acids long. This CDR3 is CASSLGQQANEKLFF. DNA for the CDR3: TGTGCCAGCAGCTTAGGGCAACAGGCGAATGAAAAACTGTTTTTT.

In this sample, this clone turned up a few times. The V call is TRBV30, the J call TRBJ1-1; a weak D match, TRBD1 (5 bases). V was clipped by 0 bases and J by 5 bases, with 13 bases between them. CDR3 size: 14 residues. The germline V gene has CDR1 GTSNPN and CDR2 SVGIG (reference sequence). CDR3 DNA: TGTGCCTGGAGTGTATCAGGGCGGATGACTGAAGCTTTCTTT. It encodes CAWSVSGRMTEAFF.

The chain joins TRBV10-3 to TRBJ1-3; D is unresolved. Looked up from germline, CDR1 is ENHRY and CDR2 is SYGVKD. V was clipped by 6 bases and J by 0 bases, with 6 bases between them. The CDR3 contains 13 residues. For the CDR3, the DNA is TGTGCCATCAGACCGATCTCTGGAAACACCATATATTTT. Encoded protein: CAIRPISGNTIYF.

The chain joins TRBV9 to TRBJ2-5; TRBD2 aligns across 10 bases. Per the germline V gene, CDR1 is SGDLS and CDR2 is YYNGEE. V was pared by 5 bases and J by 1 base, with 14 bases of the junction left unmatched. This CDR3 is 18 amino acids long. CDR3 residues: CASSRQSSGGITQETQYF. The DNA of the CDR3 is TGTGCCAGCAGTCGACAGTCTAGCGGGGGTATTACCCAAGAGACCCAGTACTTC.

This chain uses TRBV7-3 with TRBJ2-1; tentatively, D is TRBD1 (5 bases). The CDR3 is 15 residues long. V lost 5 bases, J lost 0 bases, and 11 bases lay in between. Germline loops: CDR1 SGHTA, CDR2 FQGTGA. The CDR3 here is CASSPRQSSYNEQFF. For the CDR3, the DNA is TGTGCCAGCAGCCCACGACAGAGCTCCTACAATGAGCAGTTCTTC.